The present T cell receptor beta chain was sequenced within a study of monozygotic twins with cystic fibrosis. Overall study: Around 3 micrograms of fragmented DNA underwent approximately 15 PCR cycles for library preparation.

The protocol was immunoSEQ multiplex PCR, while the TCRdb copy is restricted to in-frame clones and leaves out a portion. The sample has about 32,000 clones, under 95% seen once; the top ten hold under 1%. Comments on this clone: Antigen unknown.

The germline V gene encodes CDR1 MDHEN and CDR2 SYDVKM. CDR3 length: 15 amino acids. V dropped 6 bases and J dropped 6 bases, with 20 bases sitting between them. Overall study findings and caveats: Low clonality (median roughly 0.01) suggested a mostly naive repertoire. J usage was most co-twin-similar in 8 of 16 pairs, V in 13.

The chain employs TRBV28 and TRBJ1-2; possible D gene TRBD1, 6 bases. This TCR was sampled from a girl aged 2 to 9 with cystic fibrosis. Sequencing input: blood. CDR3: CASRPGSGGIDGYTF. The CDR3, as DNA: TGTGCCAGCAGACCTGGGAGCGGGGGCATCGATGGCTACACCTTC.